Presented here are 3 T cell receptor beta chains from one specimen sequenced in a study of T-cell reconstitution after alpha-beta-depleted transplantation in children. The authors prepared the TCRbeta library with unique molecular identifiers. TCRdb re-called the PCR reads with MiXCR, one entry per CDR3 protein. The table records 580,000 or so distinct CDR3 sequences, around 23% of them present only once. The sequencing used PBMCs, mostly from graft donor cells, collected 360 days after TCRalphabeta/CD19-depleted stem cell transplant. Source of these receptors: a boy less than two years old who had a stem cell transplant for acute myeloid leukemia, so the T cells may come from the graft donor.

The chain joins TRBV11-3 to TRBJ2-4; 9 nucleotides align to TRBD2. With V trimmed by 5 bases and J by 8 bases, 7 bases remained unmatched. Looked up from germline, CDR1 is SGHNT and CDR2 is YENEEA. There are 14 residues in the CDR3. The DNA for the CDR3 is TGTGCCAGCAGCCCTCGGACTAGCGCTCACATTCAGTACTTC. The encoded protein is CASSPRTSAHIQYF.

The genes are TRBV6-6 and TRBJ2-7; D might be TRBD2 (6 bases). The germline V and J ends were trimmed by 7 bases and 8 bases, with 18 bases remaining between them. This CDR3 spans 13 amino acids. Germline CDR1 reads MNHNY; CDR2 reads SVGAGI (reference sequence). The CDR3 coding sequence is TGTGCCAGCATGACCAGGGTGGAGGGCCAGCAGTACTTC. This encodes CASMTRVEGQQYF.

This clonotype was seen only a few times. The rearrangement uses TRBV20-1 and TRBJ2-4, with a possible D match to TRBD2 (6 bases). Germline V gene data show CDR1 as DFQATT and CDR2 as SNEGSKA (reference sequence). Trimming cost V 6 bases and J 4 bases, with 16 bases left between them. CDR3 length equals 14 residues. The CDR3 DNA is TGCAGTGCCGCTCGGGGGTTGGAGAAAAACATTCAGTACTTC. It codes for CSAARGLEKNIQYF.